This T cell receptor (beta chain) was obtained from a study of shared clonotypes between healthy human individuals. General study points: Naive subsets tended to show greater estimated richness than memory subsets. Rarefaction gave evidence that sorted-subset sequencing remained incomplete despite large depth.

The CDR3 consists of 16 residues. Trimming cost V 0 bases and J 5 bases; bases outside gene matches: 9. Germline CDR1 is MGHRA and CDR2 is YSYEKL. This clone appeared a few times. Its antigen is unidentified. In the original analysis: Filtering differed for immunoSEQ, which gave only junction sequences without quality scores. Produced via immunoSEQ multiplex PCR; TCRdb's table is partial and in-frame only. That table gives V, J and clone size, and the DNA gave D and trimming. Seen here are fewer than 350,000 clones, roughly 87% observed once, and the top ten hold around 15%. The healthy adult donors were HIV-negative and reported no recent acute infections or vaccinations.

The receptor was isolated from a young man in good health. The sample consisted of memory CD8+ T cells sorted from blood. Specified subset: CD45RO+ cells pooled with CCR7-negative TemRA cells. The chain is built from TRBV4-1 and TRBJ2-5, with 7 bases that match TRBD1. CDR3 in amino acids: CASSQDHQGVGETQYF. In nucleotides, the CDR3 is TGCGCCAGCAGCCAAGATCATCAGGGGGTGGGGGAGACCCAGTACTTC.